This TCR beta chain stems from a study of CD39 and CD103 CD8 tumor-infiltrating T cells. Profiled with immunoSEQ multiplex PCR; TCRdb holds only in-frame clones, not every one. The sample lists about 17,000 clones, around nine tenths occurring once. Input material: CD8+ T cells sorted from blood. The subset was: total memory CD8 T cells (CD45RA-CCR7+/-) from blood or uninvolved lymph node. The clonotype originates from a human donor with head and neck squamous cell carcinoma.

Here the CDR3 reads CASRYRAGNTEAFF. The CDR3 bases are TGTGCCAGCAGATACAGGGCCGGGAACACTGAAGCTTTCTTT. This chain connects TRBV6-4 to TRBJ1-1, with a possible D match to TRBD1 (6 bases). Germline V CDR1 and CDR2: MRHNA, SNTAGT. Between the trimmed V and J ends, which lost 6 bases and 1 base, there was a span of 12 bases. The CDR3 length is 14 residues.